This entry is about one T cell receptor beta chain. This record comes from a study of blood T cell repertoires in COVID-19. The wider study: Spain, Italy and the United States supplied samples that represented acute and convalescent COVID-19. T cells, B-cell-depleted T cells, or PBMCs provided the cDNA or gDNA that served as material.

While infection was still active, Seattle patients were enrolled and then followed longitudinally. Per the study methods: Nucleated cell number was recorded as an estimate derived from reference gene primer amplification. Some clones are missing from TCRdb's copy, which holds only in-frame ones; the method was immunoSEQ multiplex PCR. V and J calls and clone size are as listed in that table; D and trimming were resolved from the DNA. The sample carries about 210,000 clones, around 83% recorded once. The CDR3 runs to 14 residues. The ends were cut back, 9 bases at V and 5 bases at J, with 20 bases in the middle. Germline CDR1 SGHNT, CDR2 YYREEE (reference sequence).

Sequencing was carried out using peripheral blood. This chain joins TRBV5-4 and TRBJ2-5, with D perhaps TRBD2 (6 bases). This clonotype was sampled from a woman aged 70-85 years with COVID-19, enrolled during active disease. The CDR3 sequence: CAIRRDPGGETQYF. In DNA, the CDR3 is TGTGCCATTAGGCGGGACCCAGGCGGGGAGACCCAGTACTTC.